This note documents a single T cell receptor (beta chain) sequence. Its target is unknown. This CDR3 contains 15 residues. The germline CDR1 and CDR2 sequences are MDHEN and SYDVKM. Carbamazepine had induced Stevens-Johnson syndrome or toxic epidermal necrolysis in the sequenced donors. The sample originates from a study of T cells in severe cutaneous drug reactions. Study-wide background: RegiSCAR criteria gave all enrolled patients a probable or definite SJS/TEN or DRESS diagnosis. Blister fluid/cells and PBMC came from acute- or recovery-stage patients.

The iRepertoire multiplex PCR system with TCR subtype-specific primers built both bulk and single-cell libraries. Reprocessing the multiplex PCR reads, TCRdb reports a single entry for every CDR3 protein and omits DNA. Found here are fewer than 10,000 distinct CDR3 sequences; the top ten clones hold 20% to 30%. Study-wide results and caveats: A public TCRbeta CDR3 appeared in all seven CBZ-SJS/TEN blister samples, averaging 13.57%. In carbamazepine-induced Stevens-Johnson syndrome or toxic epidermal necrolysis, TRBV12-4 averaged approximately 30% in blister cells and around 5% in PBMC.

The receptor was derived from a human donor with a severe cutaneous adverse drug reaction. This chain joins TRBV28 and TRBJ2-1; TCRdb indicates TRBD2, and absent DNA this call remains unverified. Sequencing input: cells from a skin blister. CDR3 protein: CASTLLAGGMNEQFF.